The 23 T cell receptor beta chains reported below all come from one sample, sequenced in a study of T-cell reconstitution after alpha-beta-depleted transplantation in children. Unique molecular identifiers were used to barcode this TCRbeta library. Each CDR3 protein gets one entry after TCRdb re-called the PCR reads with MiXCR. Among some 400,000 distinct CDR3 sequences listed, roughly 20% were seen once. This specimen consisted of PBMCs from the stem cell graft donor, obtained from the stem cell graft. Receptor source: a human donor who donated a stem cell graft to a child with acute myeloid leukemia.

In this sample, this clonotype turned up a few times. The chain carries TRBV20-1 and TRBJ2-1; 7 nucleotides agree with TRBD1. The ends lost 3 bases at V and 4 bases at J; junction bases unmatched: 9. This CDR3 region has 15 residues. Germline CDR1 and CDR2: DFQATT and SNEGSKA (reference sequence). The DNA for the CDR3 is TGCAGTGCTAGGAAACCGGGACAGATATACAATGAGCAGTTCTTC. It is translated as CSARKPGQIYNEQFF.

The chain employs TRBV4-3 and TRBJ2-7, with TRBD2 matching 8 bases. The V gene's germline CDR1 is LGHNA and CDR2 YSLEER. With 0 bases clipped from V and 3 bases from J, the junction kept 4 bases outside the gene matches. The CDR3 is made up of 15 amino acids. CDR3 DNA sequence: TGCGCCAGCAGCCAAGAGACCAGCGGGGGCTACGAGCAGTACTTC. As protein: CASSQETSGGYEQYF.

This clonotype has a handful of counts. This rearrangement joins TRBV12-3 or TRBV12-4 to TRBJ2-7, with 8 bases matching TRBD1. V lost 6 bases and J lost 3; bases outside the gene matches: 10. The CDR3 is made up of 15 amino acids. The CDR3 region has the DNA TGTGCCAGCAGCCGACAGGGGAAATCGTACTACGAGCAGTACTTC. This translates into CASSRQGKSYYEQYF.

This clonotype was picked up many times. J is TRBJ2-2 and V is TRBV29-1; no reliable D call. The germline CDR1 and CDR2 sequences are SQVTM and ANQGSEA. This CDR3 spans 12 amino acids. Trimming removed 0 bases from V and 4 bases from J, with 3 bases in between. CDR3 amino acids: CSVEEPTGELFF. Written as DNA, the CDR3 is TGCAGCGTTGAAGAACCCACCGGGGAGCTGTTTTTT.

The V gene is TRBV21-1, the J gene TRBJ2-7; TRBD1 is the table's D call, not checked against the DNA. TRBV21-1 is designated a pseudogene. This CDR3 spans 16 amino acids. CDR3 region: CASSKQTGTGTYEQYF. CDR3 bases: TGTGCCAGCAGCAAGCAGACCGGGACAGGGACCTACGAGCAGTACTTC.

CDR3 coding DNA: TGTGCCAGCAGTTTTGGTCCCCTTGGAGAAAACGCCTACGAGCAGTACTTC. Translating it yields CASSFGPLGENAYEQYF. V and J are TRBV27 and TRBJ2-7; D remains unclear. V was shortened by 3 bases and J by 2 bases, with 20 bases between the two germline ends. The germline gives CDR1 MNHEY, CDR2 SMNVEV (reference sequence). The CDR3 sequence is 17 residues long.

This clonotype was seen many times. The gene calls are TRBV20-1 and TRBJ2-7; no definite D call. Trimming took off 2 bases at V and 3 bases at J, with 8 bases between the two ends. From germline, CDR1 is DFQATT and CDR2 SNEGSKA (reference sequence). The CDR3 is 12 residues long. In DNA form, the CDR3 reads TGCAGTGCTAGATCGCTGCTCTACGAGCAGTACTTC. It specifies CSARSLLYEQYF.

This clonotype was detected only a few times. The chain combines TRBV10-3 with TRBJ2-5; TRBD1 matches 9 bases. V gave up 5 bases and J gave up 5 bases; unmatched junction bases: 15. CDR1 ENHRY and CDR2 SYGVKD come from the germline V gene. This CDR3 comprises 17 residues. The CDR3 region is CAISPGSGTGFLETQYF. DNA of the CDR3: TGTGCCATCAGTCCGGGCTCCGGGACAGGGTTTTTGGAGACCCAGTACTTC.

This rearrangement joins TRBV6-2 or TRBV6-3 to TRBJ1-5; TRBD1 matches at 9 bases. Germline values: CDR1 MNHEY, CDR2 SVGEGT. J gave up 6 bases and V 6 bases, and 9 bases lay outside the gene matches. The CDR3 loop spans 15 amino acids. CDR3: CASRQPGQGPQPQHF. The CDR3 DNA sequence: TGTGCCAGCAGGCAACCGGGACAGGGCCCTCAGCCCCAGCATTTT.

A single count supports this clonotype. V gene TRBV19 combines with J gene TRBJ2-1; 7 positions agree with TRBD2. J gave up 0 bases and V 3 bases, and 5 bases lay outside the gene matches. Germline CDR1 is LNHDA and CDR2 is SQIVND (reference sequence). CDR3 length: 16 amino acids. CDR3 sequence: CASSIPGLDSYNEQFF. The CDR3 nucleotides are TGTGCCAGTAGTATTCCTGGACTAGACTCCTACAATGAGCAGTTCTTC.

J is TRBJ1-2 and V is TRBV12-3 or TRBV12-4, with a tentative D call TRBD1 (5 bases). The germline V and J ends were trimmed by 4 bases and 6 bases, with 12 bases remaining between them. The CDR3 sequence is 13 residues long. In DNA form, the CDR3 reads TGTGCCAGCAGTTCCTCAGGGCGGGATGGCTACACCTTC. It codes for CASSSSGRDGYTF.

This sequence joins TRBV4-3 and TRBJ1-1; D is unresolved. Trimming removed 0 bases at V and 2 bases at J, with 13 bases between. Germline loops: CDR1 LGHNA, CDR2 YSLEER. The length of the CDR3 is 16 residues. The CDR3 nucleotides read TGCGCCAGCAGCCAAGATGGGGTTCGCTCCAACACTGAAGCTTTCTTT. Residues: CASSQDGVRSNTEAFF.

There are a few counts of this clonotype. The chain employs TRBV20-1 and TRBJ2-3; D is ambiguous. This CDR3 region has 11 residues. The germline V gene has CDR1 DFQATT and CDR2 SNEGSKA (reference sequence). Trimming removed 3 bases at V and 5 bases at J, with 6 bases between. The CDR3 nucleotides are TGCAGTGCTAGCGTCGGAGATACGCAGTATTTT. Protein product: CSASVGDTQYF.

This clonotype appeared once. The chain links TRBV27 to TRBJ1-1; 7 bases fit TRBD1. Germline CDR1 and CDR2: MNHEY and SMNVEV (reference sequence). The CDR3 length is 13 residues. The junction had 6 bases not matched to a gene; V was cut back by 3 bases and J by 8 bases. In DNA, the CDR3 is TGTGCCAGCAGTTTGGGAGTCAGGGGGGAAGCTTTCTTT. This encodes CASSLGVRGEAFF.

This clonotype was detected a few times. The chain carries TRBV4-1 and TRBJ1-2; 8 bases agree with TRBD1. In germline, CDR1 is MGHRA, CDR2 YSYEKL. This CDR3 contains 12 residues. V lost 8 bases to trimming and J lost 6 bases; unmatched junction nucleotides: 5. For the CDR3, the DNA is TGCGCCAGCCATGGACAGGGACATGGCTACACCTTC. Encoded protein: CASHGQGHGYTF.

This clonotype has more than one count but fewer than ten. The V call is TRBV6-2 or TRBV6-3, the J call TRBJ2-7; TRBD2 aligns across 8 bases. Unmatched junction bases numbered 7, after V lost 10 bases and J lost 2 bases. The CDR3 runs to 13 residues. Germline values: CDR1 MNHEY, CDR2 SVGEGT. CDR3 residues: CATSRTSPYEQYF. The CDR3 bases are TGTGCCACCAGCCGGACTAGCCCCTACGAGCAGTACTTC.

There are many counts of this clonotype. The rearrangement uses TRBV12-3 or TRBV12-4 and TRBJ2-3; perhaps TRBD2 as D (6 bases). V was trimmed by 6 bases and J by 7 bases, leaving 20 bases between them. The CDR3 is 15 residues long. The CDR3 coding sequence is TGTGCCAGCAGAACGCGGGACCCGGGCGATTATACGCAGTATTTT. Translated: CASRTRDPGDYTQYF.

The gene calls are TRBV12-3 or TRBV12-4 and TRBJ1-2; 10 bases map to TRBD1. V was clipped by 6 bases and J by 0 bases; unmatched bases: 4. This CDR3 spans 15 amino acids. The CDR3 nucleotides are TGTGCCAGCAGGGGACAGGGGAAAGCTAACTATGGCTACACCTTC. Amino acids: CASRGQGKANYGYTF.

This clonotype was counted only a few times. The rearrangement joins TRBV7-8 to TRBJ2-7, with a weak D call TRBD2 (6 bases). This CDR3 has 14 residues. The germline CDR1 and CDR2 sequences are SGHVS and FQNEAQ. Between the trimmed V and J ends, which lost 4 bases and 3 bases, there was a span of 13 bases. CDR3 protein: CASSSTGVGYEQYF. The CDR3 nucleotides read TGTGCCAGCAGCTCAACGGGAGTTGGCTACGAGCAGTACTTC.

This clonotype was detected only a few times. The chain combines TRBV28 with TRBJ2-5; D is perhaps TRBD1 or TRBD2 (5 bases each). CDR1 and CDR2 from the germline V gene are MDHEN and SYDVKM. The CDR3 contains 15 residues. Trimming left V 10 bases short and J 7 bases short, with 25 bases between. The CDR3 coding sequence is TGTGCCATCGAGCGGCAGGGTGTTTGGGCCAGGACCCAGTACTTC. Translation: CAIERQGVWARTQYF.

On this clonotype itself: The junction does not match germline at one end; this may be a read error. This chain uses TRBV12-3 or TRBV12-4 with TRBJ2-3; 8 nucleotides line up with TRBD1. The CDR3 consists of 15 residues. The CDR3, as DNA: TGTGCCAGCAGTCTAGCTGGACAGGGCTCAGATACGCAGTATTTT. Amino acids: CASSLAGQGSDTQYF.

CDR3 protein: CASSQRAASNGYTF. The CDR3, as DNA: TGTGCCAGCAGTCAAAGGGCCGCCTCGAACGGCTACACCTTC. This chain joins TRBV27 and TRBJ1-2, with D unclear. CDR3 length: 14 amino acids. Trimming stripped 5 bases from V and 8 bases from J, with 18 bases between. The germline CDR1 and CDR2 sequences are MNHEY and SMNVEV (reference sequence).

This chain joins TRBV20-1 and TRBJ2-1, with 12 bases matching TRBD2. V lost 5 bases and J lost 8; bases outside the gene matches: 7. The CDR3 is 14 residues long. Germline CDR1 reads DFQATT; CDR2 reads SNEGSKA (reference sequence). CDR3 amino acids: CSAPPSGRDYEQFF. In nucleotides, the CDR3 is TGCAGTGCTCCACCTAGCGGGAGGGACTATGAGCAGTTCTTC.